This note documents a single T cell receptor beta chain sequence. The data were obtained in a study of blood T cell repertoires in COVID-19. Across the whole study: Acute and convalescent COVID-19 specimens originated in the United States, Italy and Spain. Sources were T cells, B-cell-depleted T cells, or PBMCs; the material itself was cDNA or gDNA.

Authors' data handling: It was from reference gene primer amplification that nucleated cell counts were estimated. Assay used: immunoSEQ multiplex PCR; TCRdb lists only in-frame clones, some missing. V and J calls and clone size are as listed in that table; D and trimming were resolved from the DNA. The sample includes over 350,000 clones, around nine tenths of them seen just once. Participants came from some 23 US areas, aged roughly 18 to 95 years. Germline V gives CDR1 SGHKS, CDR2 YYEKEE (reference sequence). The CDR3 totals 14 residues. V gave up 4 bases and J gave up 1 base, with 11 bases separating them.

The sequencing sample was made of PBMCs or T cells enriched from blood (not recorded which). This TCR derives from a woman in her twenties or thirties with acute COVID-19. V gene TRBV5-5 combines with J gene TRBJ1-1, with D unresolved. The CDR3 here is CASSTQVRNTEAFF. In DNA form, the CDR3 reads TGTGCCAGCAGCACGCAGGTTCGGAACACTGAAGCTTTCTTT. Filled out from reference TRBV5-5 and TRBJ1-1, the complete variable domain reads DAGVTQSPTHLIKTRGQQVTLRCSPISGHKSVSWYQQVLGQGPQFIFQYYEKEERGRGNFPDRFSARQFPNYSSELNVNALLLGDSALYLCASSTQVRNTEAFFGQGTRLTVV.